This entry describes one T cell receptor beta chain. The antigen remains unidentified. TCRdb processed the 5' RACE reads anew with MiXCR; each CDR3 protein has one entry. The table has 450,000 or so distinct CDR3 sequences, roughly 26% seen once. This specimen comes from a study of CD8 T cells in ankylosing spondylitis. The study's findings and limits: It appeared that ankylosing spondylitis blood was characterized by a TCR beta motif of several highly homologous variants.

The V end lost 2 bases, the J end lost 4 bases, and 14 bases lay between the germline ends. The CDR3 loop spans 15 amino acids. The germline CDR1 and CDR2 sequences are SGHVS and FQNEAQ. The clonotype originates from a male donor with ankylosing spondylitis. Sequencing was done on a sample of blood, either unsorted or a sorted T cell fraction (not recorded which). The rearrangement links TRBV7-8 to TRBJ2-5, with a weak D call TRBD1 (6 bases). The chain's CDR3 is CASSLILGASETQYF. DNA of the CDR3: TGTGCCAGCAGCTTAATTCTGGGGGCCTCAGAGACCCAGTACTTC.